This entry lists 19 T cell receptor beta chains sequenced from one sample in a study of cytomegalovirus exposure and HLA in healthy donors. Measured with immunoSEQ multiplex PCR; TCRdb has only the in-frame clones, and not every one. The sample lists 150,000 to 200,000 clones, around four fifths occurring once. Sequenced material: PBMCs. The source of these receptors is a man younger than 40 in good health and CMV-seropositive.

The V call is TRBV4-1, the J call TRBJ2-1; D possibly corresponds to TRBD1 (5 bases). This CDR3 spans 15 amino acids. V lost 0 bases and J 6 bases, leaving 12 bases between the germline ends. Germline V gene sequence: CDR1 MGHRA, CDR2 YSYEKL. Here the CDR3 DNA reads TGCGCCAGCAGCCAAGATGGGGCACCCCGCAATGAGCAGTTCTTC. Translating gives CASSQDGAPRNEQFF.

The CDR3 DNA reads as TGCGCCAGCAGCTTGGCCCCGACAGGGGACAATGAGCAGTTCTTC. Amino acid sequence: CASSLAPTGDNEQFF. This chain links TRBV5-1 with TRBJ2-1; the match to TRBD1 covers 8 bases. The V gene's germline CDR1 is SGHRS and CDR2 YFSETQ. This CDR3 contains 15 residues. Trimming at V came to 0 bases and at J to 5 bases, leaving 4 bases not matched to a gene.

J is TRBJ2-1 and V is TRBV11-2; 10 nucleotides line up with TRBD2. CDR3 size: 16 residues. V dropped 5 bases and J dropped 4; count of bases not matched to a gene: 8. CDR1 SGHAT and CDR2 FQNNGV come from the germline V gene. The CDR3 protein is CASSLRTSGEYNEQFF. CDR3 DNA sequence: TGTGCCAGCAGCCTCAGAACTAGCGGGGAGTACAATGAGCAGTTCTTC.

The chain combines TRBV5-6 with TRBJ1-2; D is ambiguous. This CDR3 is built from 14 residues. Trimming shortened V by 0 bases and J by 7 bases, and 13 bases separated the two germline ends. CDR1 SGHDT and CDR2 YYEEEE come from the germline V gene. For the CDR3, the DNA is TGTGCCAGCAGCTTGGCCCCACTAGCCCCTGGCTACACCTTC. Its translation: CASSLAPLAPGYTF.

This chain links TRBV4-2 with TRBJ1-6, with 7 bases identical to TRBD1. Germline V gene sequence: CDR1 LGHNA, CDR2 YNFKEQ. This CDR3 is 16 amino acids long. The V and J ends lost 2 bases and 7 bases, in that order; junction bases with no gene match: 8. The CDR3: CASSQSIGTANSPLHF. DNA for the CDR3: TGTGCCAGCAGCCAATCAATCGGGACAGCCAATTCACCCCTCCACTTT.

The chain has TRBV6-1 and TRBJ2-1; D possibly corresponds to TRBD1 (6 bases). The CDR3 is 15 amino acids. Per germline, CDR1 MNHNS and CDR2 SASEGT. V lost 7 bases and J lost 9, with 22 bases in between. The CDR3 sequence is CASIRVAPLDSEQFF. CDR3 nucleotide sequence: TGTGCCAGCATCCGGGTAGCTCCCTTGGACAGTGAGCAGTTCTTC.

V and J are TRBV5-5 and TRBJ2-7, with TRBD1 as a possible D gene (5 bases). The ends were cut back, 0 bases at V and 5 bases at J, with 6 bases in the middle. The germline gives CDR1 SGHKS, CDR2 YYEKEE (reference sequence). This CDR3 is 12 amino acids long. For the CDR3, the DNA is TGTGCCAGCAGCTTGGTAGGGGACGAGCAGTACTTC. Its protein product is CASSLVGDEQYF.

In its sample, this clone was seen many times. This sample includes further DNA sequences coding for the same CDR3. The gene calls are TRBV4-2 and TRBJ2-5; 8 bases match TRBD2. The CDR3 has 15 amino acids. CDR1 is LGHNA, CDR2 YNFKEQ, per germline. V shed 0 bases and J 1 base; nucleotides not matched to a gene: 1. The CDR3 here is CASSQDRGGQETQYF. Written as DNA, the CDR3 is TGTGCCAGCAGCCAAGATCGGGGGGGCCAAGAGACCCAGTACTTC.

The V call is TRBV6-1, the J call TRBJ2-2; 9 bases map to TRBD1. From germline, CDR1 is MNHNS and CDR2 SASEGT. With 7 bases clipped from V and 6 bases from J, the junction kept 9 bases outside the gene matches. The CDR3 is 15 residues long. Written as DNA, the CDR3 is TGTGCCAGCAAGGCGGGACAGGGAAGTCCCGGGGAGCTGTTTTTT. Protein sequence: CASKAGQGSPGELFF.

J is TRBJ2-7 and V is TRBV2; 10 bases line up with TRBD2. V shed 1 base, J shed 6 bases, and the junction held 6 bases outside the gene matches. Per germline, CDR1 SNHLY and CDR2 FYNNEI. The CDR3 contains 15 residues. CDR3 DNA: TGTGCCAGCAGTGAAGTTCAGCGGGGGGGCGGCGAGCAGTACTTC. Its protein product is CASSEVQRGGGEQYF.

V usage is TRBV5-1 and J usage is TRBJ1-5; TRBD1 matches 8 bases. Losses at the gene ends were 4 bases for V and 0 bases for J; bases not matched to a gene: 9. Germline V CDR1 and CDR2: SGHRS, YFSETQ. The CDR3 spans 17 residues. This CDR3 is CASSPGTGFYSNQPQHF. CDR3 DNA sequence: TGCGCCAGCAGCCCGGGGACAGGTTTCTATAGCAATCAGCCCCAGCATTTT. The full variable domain, completed using reference TRBV5-1 and TRBJ1-5, is KAGVTQTPRYLIKTRGQQVTLSCSPISGHRSVSWYQQTPGQGLQFLFEYFSETQRNKGNFPGRFSGRQFSNSRSEMNVSTLELGDSALYLCASSPGTGFYSNQPQHFGDGTRLSIL.

This clone was seen a handful of times. This chain joins TRBV21-1 and TRBJ1-1; no check of the table's D call, TRBD1, against the DNA was made. TRBV21-1 is noted as a pseudogene. This CDR3 spans 14 amino acids. CDR3 sequence: CASSKGQGNTEAFF. The CDR3 nucleotides are TGTGCCAGCAGCAAGGGACAGGGAAACACTGAAGCTTTCTTT.

The genes are TRBV4-1 and TRBJ2-1; maybe TRBD2 (6 bases). V lost 0 bases to trimming and J lost 0 bases, with 15 bases between them. CDR1 is MGHRA, CDR2 YSYEKL, per germline. The CDR3 has 18 residues. CDR3 loop: CASSQDRRRGSSYNEQFF. The CDR3 region has the DNA TGCGCCAGCAGCCAAGATCGGCGGCGGGGTAGCTCCTACAATGAGCAGTTCTTC.

The J gene is TRBJ2-3, the V gene TRBV5-8, with D possibly TRBD2 on 6 matching bases. With 4 bases removed from V and 2 bases from J, the gap between germline ends came to 11 bases. The CDR3 loop spans 14 amino acids. In germline, CDR1 is SGHTS, CDR2 YDEGEE. The DNA of the CDR3 is TGTGCCAGCAGCCGGCAGGGACTCACAGATACGCAGTATTTT. This encodes CASSRQGLTDTQYF.

The CDR3 spells CSVEGGQLNTEAFF. The CDR3 bases are TGCAGCGTCGAGGGGGGGCAGCTTAACACTGAAGCTTTCTTT. This sequence joins TRBV29-1 and TRBJ1-1; maybe TRBD1 (6 bases). Trimming took 6 bases from V and 2 from J, leaving 16 bases between them. This CDR3 contains 14 residues. Germline V gene sequence: CDR1 SQVTM, CDR2 ANQGSEA.

The rearrangement links TRBV4-3 to TRBJ1-2, with a weak D call TRBD1 (6 bases). V was trimmed by 1 base and J by 4 bases, leaving 16 bases between them. Germline loops: CDR1 LGHNA, CDR2 YSLEER. CDR3 size: 16 residues. The CDR3 DNA follows: TGCGCCAGCAGCCAAGGGGAGGCGGGGGCCCTCTATGGCTACACCTTC. This codes for CASSQGEAGALYGYTF.

The CDR3 DNA follows: TGTGCCAGCAGCGACCGGCCAGGGTCGCCGTACGAGCAGTACTTC. It codes for CASSDRPGSPYEQYF. The V call is TRBV7-6, the J call TRBJ2-7, with a tentative D call TRBD1 (5 bases). Germline V lookup: CDR1 SGHVS, CDR2 FNYEAQ. V dropped 5 bases and J dropped 4 bases, with 18 bases sitting between them. This CDR3 contains 15 residues.

V and J are TRBV5-4 and TRBJ2-5; D possibly corresponds to TRBD2 (6 bases). The germline gives CDR1 SGHNT, CDR2 YYREEE (reference sequence). V dropped 4 bases and J dropped 1 base, with 14 bases sitting between them. The length of the CDR3 is 15 residues. CDR3 in amino acids: CASSDARDFQETQYF. CDR3 DNA: TGTGCCAGCAGCGACGCGCGGGACTTCCAAGAGACCCAGTACTTC.

This chain uses TRBV7-9 with TRBJ2-3; the D gene is possibly TRBD1 (6 bases). CDR1 is SEHNR and CDR2 is FQNEAQ in the germline V gene (reference sequence). The germline V and J ends were trimmed by 2 bases and 4 bases, with 10 bases remaining between them. This CDR3 is built from 14 residues. The CDR3 nucleotides read TGTGCCAGCAGCTTAAATCAGGGGTCAGATACGCAGTATTTT. Its translation is CASSLNQGSDTQYF.